Given below is one TCR beta chain in context. A much larger clonotype is one base distant, so this may be a read error. This entry is derived from a study of tumor and adjacent non-tumor tissue in lung cancer. The CDR3 contains 14 residues. The library came from three nested PCR rounds adapted from ARM-PCR protocols. TCRdb re-called the multiplex PCR reads with MiXCR, one entry per CDR3 protein. The sample shows 200,000 to 250,000 distinct CDR3 sequences, 70% to 75% of them seen only once. The template was RNA from unsorted bulk tissue. The receptor was derived from a man aged 55 to 70 with non-small cell lung cancer. Sequenced sample: lung tumor tissue. V and J are TRBV12-3 or TRBV12-4 and TRBJ1-6; perhaps TRBD1 as D (5 bases). CDR3 sequence (DNA): TGTGGCAGCAGTTTGGGCTCAAGGGACTCACCCCTCCACTTT. Translated, it gives CGSSLGSRDSPLHF.